A selection of T cell receptor beta chains follows, all from one sample in a study of blood T cell repertoires in COVID-19. Profiled with immunoSEQ multiplex PCR; TCRdb holds only in-frame clones, not every one. This table has about 370,000 clones, roughly 90% appearing once. Sample: PBMCs or T cells enriched from blood (not recorded which). These receptors originate from a woman younger than 45 who had recovered from COVID-19. Each CDR3 is given with its conserved first and last residue. Each record gives: J gene, clone size, V gene, D gene, CDR3 protein, CDR3 DNA. A D gene is named only where the DNA matches it firmly. Where a row states a size, it is once, few, many or the class of an expanded clone; other rows omit it.

TRBJ1-5,once,TRBV7-2,-,CASSLAWGRVNQPQHF,TGTGCCAGCAGCTTAGCGTGGGGCAGGGTCAATCAGCCCCAGCATTTT
TRBJ1-5,-,TRBV5-1,-,CASSQGSGQPQHF,TGCGCCAGCAGCCAGGGGTCGGGACAGCCCCAGCATTTT
TRBJ2-4,-,TRBV19,-,CASSQLGLAKNIQYF,TGTGCCAGTAGCCAACTAGGACTAGCCAAAAACATTCAGTACTTC
TRBJ1-2,-,TRBV29-1,-,CSVNGGVKGLQRLSGGYTF,TGCAGCGTTAACGGTGGGGTGAAGGGTCTTCAAAGACTTTCGGGGGGCTACACCTTC
TRBJ1-4,-,TRBV5-1,-,CASSPGSGNEKLFF,TGCGCCAGCAGCCCGGGCAGCGGTAATGAAAAACTGTTTTTT
TRBJ2-7,-,TRBV6-2/TRBV6-3,TRBD1,CASSQGTVVKQYF,TGTGCCAGCAGTCAAGGGACAGTTGTAAAGCAGTACTTC
TRBJ2-5,once,TRBV10-1,-,CASSSTPGGTETQYF,TGCGCCAGCAGTTCTACCCCTGGGGGGACGGAGACCCAGTACTTC
TRBJ2-3,-,TRBV6-1,-,CASSEAATGIRTDTQYF,TGTGCCAGCAGTGAAGCGGCTACAGGGATTCGGACAGATACGCAGTATTTT
TRBJ1-1,few,TRBV18,-,CASSPRGGPETEAFF,TGTGCCAGCTCACCGCGAGGGGGTCCGGAAACTGAAGCTTTCTTT
TRBJ1-2,few,TRBV12-3/TRBV12-4,-,CASSFGALGGYTF,TGTGCCAGCAGTTTTGGGGCCTTGGGTGGCTACACCTTC
TRBJ1-1,-,TRBV4-1,TRBD1,CASSHMRQGATEAFF,TGCGCCAGCAGCCATATGAGACAGGGGGCCACTGAAGCTTTCTTT
TRBJ1-3,-,TRBV12-5,-,CASGKKQGEIGNTIYF,TGTGCTAGTGGTAAAAAACAGGGAGAGATTGGAAACACCATATATTTT
TRBJ1-6,-,TRBV28,-,CASRSRGLDNSPLHF,TGTGCCAGCAGGTCACGGGGGTTGGACAATTCACCCCTCCACTTT
TRBJ1-4,-,TRBV19,TRBD1,CASSADRVTNEKLFF,TGTGCCAGTAGTGCGGACAGGGTAACTAATGAAAAACTGTTTTTT
TRBJ2-7,-,TRBV5-6,-,CASTQGLGDQDYEQYF,TGTGCCAGTACCCAGGGTCTTGGCGATCAAGACTACGAGCAGTACTTC
TRBJ2-7,-,TRBV30,-,CAWSVSGISYEQYF,TGTGCCTGGAGTGTAAGCGGCATCTCCTACGAGCAGTACTTC
TRBJ1-5,-,TRBV7-8,-,CASSPQSDQPQHF,TGTGCCAGCAGCCCCCAAAGCGATCAGCCCCAGCATTTT
TRBJ2-1,-,TRBV7-8,TRBD2,CASSPVLRGGHEQFF,TGTGCCAGCAGCCCGGTTTTGCGGGGGGGTCATGAGCAGTTCTTC
TRBJ2-7,-,TRBV2,-,CASIAGAVSSYEQYF,TGTGCCAGCATTGCGGGGGCCGTCAGCTCCTACGAGCAGTACTTC
TRBJ1-6,-,TRBV7-3,-,CASSLSGNNSPLHF,TGTGCCAGCAGCTTAAGTGGCAATAATTCACCCCTCCACTTT
TRBJ2-3,-,TRBV6-9,-,CASSYPNREPDTQYF,TGTGCCAGCAGTTACCCAAACAGGGAACCAGATACGCAGTATTTT
TRBJ2-7,-,TRBV30,TRBD1,CAQSGTGTYEQYF,TGTGCCCAATCCGGGACAGGGACCTACGAGCAGTACTTC
TRBJ2-3,once,TRBV7-9,TRBD2,CASSFGLAGTDTQYF,TGTGCCAGCAGCTTTGGACTAGCGGGAACAGATACGCAGTATTTT
TRBJ2-5,-,TRBV18,TRBD2,CASSPTSGETQYF,TGTGCCAGCTCACCCACTAGCGGAGAGACCCAGTACTTC
TRBJ2-5,-,TRBV10-2,TRBD2,CASSDTGRETQYF,TGCGCCAGCAGTGACACCGGGAGGGAGACCCAGTACTTC
TRBJ2-1,-,TRBV29-1,TRBD1,CSVDGQGDGNEQFF,TGCAGCGTTGACGGACAGGGGGATGGAAATGAGCAGTTCTTC
TRBJ2-7,-,TRBV4-2,-,CASSHVGSTKFFSSYEQYF,TGTGCCAGCAGCCATGTAGGCTCAACTAAGTTCTTCAGCTCCTACGAGCAGTACTTC
TRBJ2-7,-,TRBV25-1,TRBD1,CASSPGTGLDEQYF,TGTGCCAGCAGTCCCGGGACAGGGTTAGACGAGCAGTACTTC
TRBJ2-7,-,TRBV10-3,TRBD1,CAISDRQGARNEQYF,TGTGCCATCAGTGACCGACAGGGGGCGCGAAACGAGCAGTACTTC
TRBJ2-7,-,TRBV29-1,TRBD1,CSVSQGSLKNEQYF,TGCAGCGTTTCACAGGGGTCCCTAAAGAACGAGCAGTACTTC